The rows below give T cell receptor beta chains drawn from one sample of a study of blood T cell repertoires in COVID-19. Profiling relied on immunoSEQ multiplex PCR, and the TCRdb table lists in-frame clones only, not all of them. The sample lists around 100,000 clones, around four fifths occurring once. Sequenced input: peripheral blood. Source of these receptors: a man aged 50-60 years with active or convalescent COVID-19. CDR3s include the opening cysteine and the closing phenylalanine or tryptophan. D genes are given only for firm matches. A clone size is listed for some rows: how often the clone was seen (once, few, many), or a class if it is expanded.

j_call,clone_size,d_call,cdr3_length,v_call,cdr3_nt,cdr3_aa
TRBJ1-1,few,NA,13,TRBV6-5,TGTGCCAGCAGCCTACAGAGGAACACTGAAGCTTTCTTT,CASSLQRNTEAFF
TRBJ1-1,NA,TRBD1,13,TRBV24-1,TGTGCCACCAGTGATTTTGGGGACAGGGAAGCTTTCTTT,CATSDFGDREAFF
TRBJ2-7,NA,TRBD2,16,TRBV28,TGTGCCAGCAGTTTACCTCGACTAGCGGGGCGTAGGGAGCAGTACTTC,CASSLPRLAGRREQYF
TRBJ1-1,NA,TRBD1,12,TRBV10-1,TGCGCCAGCAGTGAGCAGGGGGCTGAAGCTTTCTTT,CASSEQGAEAFF
TRBJ2-3,NA,TRBD1,15,TRBV29-1,TGCAGCTCAATAAGGGGGACAGTAAGCACAGATACGCAGTATTTT,CSSIRGTVSTDTQYF
TRBJ1-5,once,NA,12,TRBV12-3/TRBV12-4,TGTGCCAGCAGTTTTTATAATCAGCCCCAGCATTTT,CASSFYNQPQHF
TRBJ1-1,NA,NA,14,TRBV30,TGTGCCTGGAGTGTGGGAGGGGGGTTCACTGAAGCTTTCTTT,CAWSVGGGFTEAFF
TRBJ1-2,NA,TRBD1,12,TRBV29-1,TGCAGCGTTGAATGGACAGGGGTCGGCTACACCTTC,CSVEWTGVGYTF
TRBJ2-1,NA,TRBD2,15,TRBV18,TGTGCCAGCTCACCACTAGCGGGAGTGATCGATGAGCAGTTCTTC,CASSPLAGVIDEQFF
TRBJ1-5,NA,TRBD1,14,TRBV6-5,TGTGCCAGCAGTTGGACAGGGGCTAATCAGCCCCAGCATTTT,CASSWTGANQPQHF
TRBJ1-6,NA,TRBD1,15,TRBV5-1,TGCGCCAGCAGCCCCGGCAGGGGGGATAATTCACCCCTCCACTTT,CASSPGRGDNSPLHF
TRBJ2-5,NA,TRBD1,16,TRBV7-9,TGTGCCAGCAGCTTAAGAGGGACAGGGACCCAAGAGACCCAGTACTTC,CASSLRGTGTQETQYF
TRBJ2-7,NA,NA,14,TRBV18,TGTGCCAGCTCACCACCTATGGGCTCGGTCGAGCAGTACTTC,CASSPPMGSVEQYF
TRBJ1-1,NA,NA,13,TRBV28,TGTGCCAGCTGCACCCCGGCGGACACTGAAGCTTTCTTT,CASCTPADTEAFF
TRBJ2-5,NA,TRBD1,16,TRBV3-1/TRBV3-2,TGTGCCAGCAGCCAGGGGTTCACAGGGGCCCAAGAGACCCAGTACTTC,CASSQGFTGAQETQYF
TRBJ1-2,NA,NA,13,TRBV12-3/TRBV12-4,TGTGCCAGCAGTTTAACTCGTAACTATGGCTACACCTTC,CASSLTRNYGYTF
TRBJ1-1,NA,TRBD1,16,TRBV18,TGTGCCAGCTCACCAACGAACAGGGGGGCGAACACTGAAGCTTTCTTT,CASSPTNRGANTEAFF
TRBJ2-2,NA,TRBD2,15,TRBV4-2,TGTGCCAGCAGCCCGACTAGCGGGAACACCGGGGAGCTGTTTTTT,CASSPTSGNTGELFF
TRBJ2-3,NA,TRBD2,15,TRBV4-1,TGCGCCAGCAGCCAAGATCTAGGCGGGAGTGGTACGCAGTATTTT,CASSQDLGGSGTQYF
TRBJ2-5,once,NA,13,TRBV5-1,TGCGCCAGCAGCTCAGGGGACCAAGAGACCCAGTACTTC,CASSSGDQETQYF
TRBJ2-6,few,NA,13,TRBV7-3,TGTGCCAGCAGCCGCTCTGGGGCCAACGTCCTGACTTTC,CASSRSGANVLTF
TRBJ1-3,NA,NA,11,TRBV10-2,TGCGCCAGCAGTGGAGGTAGCACCATATATTTT,CASSGGSTIYF
TRBJ1-1,few,NA,15,TRBV18,TGTGCCAGCTCACCCATCCCAGGGTCGAAAACTGAAGCTTTCTTT,CASSPIPGSKTEAFF
TRBJ2-7,medium-sized,NA,15,TRBV15,TGTGCCACCAGCAGAGATCTGGGAGGAGGGTACGAGCAGTACTTC,CATSRDLGGGYEQYF
TRBJ1-2,NA,NA,13,TRBV12-3/TRBV12-4,TGTGCCAGCAGTTTCACCGGGATCTATGGCTACACCTTC,CASSFTGIYGYTF
TRBJ1-1,NA,NA,15,TRBV5-1,TGCGCCAGCAGCTTGTATGGGGGGGCGAACACTGAAGCTTTCTTT,CASSLYGGANTEAFF
TRBJ1-2,NA,TRBD1,13,TRBV2,TGTGCCAGCAGGCAGGGGGCCCCCTATGGCTACACCTTC,CASRQGAPYGYTF
TRBJ2-1,NA,TRBD2,15,TRBV4-2,TGTGCCAGCAGTGCGGAGCGGGAGTATATGGATGAGCAGTTCTTC,CASSAEREYMDEQFF
TRBJ2-7,NA,TRBD1,15,TRBV3-1/TRBV3-2,TGTGCCAGCAGCCCGTCCGGGACAGGACCCTCCGGGCAGTACTTC,CASSPSGTGPSGQYF
TRBJ1-6,NA,TRBD1,15,TRBV19,TGTGCCAGTAGTATGGAGGGACAGGGGAATTCACCCCTCCACTTT,CASSMEGQGNSPLHF
TRBJ1-2,NA,TRBD1,15,TRBV25-1,TGTGCCAGCAGTCGGGGACAGGGAGGCTCCTTGGGCTACACCTTC,CASSRGQGGSLGYTF
TRBJ1-4,NA,NA,13,TRBV6-5,TGTGCCAGCAGGAGGACAGAGAATGAAAAACTGTTTTTT,CASRRTENEKLFF
TRBJ2-1,NA,NA,16,TRBV10-1,TGCGCCAGCAGTGAGGCTAGCCCTAGCTCCTACAATGAGCAGTTCTTC,CASSEASPSSYNEQFF
TRBJ2-1,NA,NA,13,TRBV5-1,TGCGCCAGCAGTAAAGTTTCTCCGGATGAGCAGTTCTTC,CASSKVSPDEQFF
TRBJ1-2,NA,TRBD1,13,TRBV18,TGTGCCAGCTCAGCGGGACAGGATCATGGCTACACCTTC,CASSAGQDHGYTF
TRBJ2-7,NA,TRBD2,13,TRBV7-9,TGTGCCAGCAGCTCCACGACTAGCACAGGGCAGTACTTC,CASSSTTSTGQYF
TRBJ1-1,NA,TRBD1,13,TRBV5-8,TGTGCCAGCAGCTTACAGGGGAAATTTGAAGCTTTCTTT,CASSLQGKFEAFF
TRBJ2-7,NA,NA,13,TRBV24-1,TGTGCCACCAACGGTCCGGGGGCCTACGAGCAGTACTTC,CATNGPGAYEQYF
TRBJ2-6,NA,TRBD1,15,TRBV19,TGTGCCAGTAGAGACAGGGAGTCTGGGGCCAACGTCCTGACTTTC,CASRDRESGANVLTF
TRBJ2-7,NA,TRBD1,15,TRBV5-4,TGTGCCAGCAGCTACGGACAGGGCAGCTCCTACGAGCAGTACTTC,CASSYGQGSSYEQYF
TRBJ1-2,NA,NA,15,TRBV4-1,TGCGCCAGCAGCCAAGAAGCGGACTTAAACTATGGCTACACCTTC,CASSQEADLNYGYTF
TRBJ1-5,NA,NA,14,TRBV27,TGTGCCAGCAGTTTTACAGGAGGGTATCAGCCCCAGCATTTT,CASSFTGGYQPQHF
TRBJ2-6,few,TRBD1,16,TRBV2,TGTGCCAGCGCGGGACAGGGAGGCGCTGGGGCCAACGTCCTGACTTTC,CASAGQGGAGANVLTF
TRBJ2-7,few,TRBD2,12,TRBV10-1,TGCGCCAGCGGAACTAGCGTCTACGAGCAGTACTTC,CASGTSVYEQYF
TRBJ2-2,NA,NA,13,TRBV11-3,TGTGCCAGCAGCTTAATGTGGACAGGGGAGCTGTTTTTT,CASSLMWTGELFF
TRBJ2-6,NA,TRBD2,16,TRBV5-4,TGTGCCAGCAGCTCCTTGGGAGGGGCTGGGGCCAACGTCCTGACTTTC,CASSSLGGAGANVLTF
TRBJ1-1,NA,NA,14,TRBV6-4,TGTGCCAGCAGACCCGAGGAGGGTCGGGGTAAAGCTTTCTTT,CASRPEEGRGKAFF
TRBJ2-2,NA,TRBD2,16,TRBV5-1,TGCGCCAGCAGCCGTCTAGCGGGGGGGAACACCGGGGAGCTGTTTTTT,CASSRLAGGNTGELFF